The 7 T cell receptor beta chains listed next were all sequenced from one sample in a study of metastatic and nonmetastatic thyroid tumors. Ahead of thyroid surgery, no patient had received treatment of any kind. TCRdb re-called clones from the PCR reads using MiXCR. Found here are 70,000 or so clones, approximately 14% of them singletons; the top ten hold 5% to 8%. Sequencing input: blood. Receptors originate from a male donor with papillary thyroid cancer or a benign thyroid nodule (not recorded which). Some clones in this sample may be carry-over from other donors' samples.

This clone appeared many times. The chain employs TRBV27 and TRBJ1-1; 7 bases fit TRBD1. CDR1 and CDR2 (germline): MNHEY, SMNVEV (reference sequence). The CDR3 sequence is 12 residues long. J was trimmed by 10 bases and V by 5 bases; bases with no gene match: 7. In DNA form, the CDR3 reads TGTGCCAGCAGTCCCACAGGGGAATCAGCTTTCTTT. Translating gives CASSPTGESAFF.

The table lists this clone with many counts. This chain connects TRBV28 to TRBJ2-7; possible D gene TRBD2, 5 bases. Germline V CDR1 and CDR2: MDHEN, SYDVKM. CDR3 length: 15 residues. V was pared by 2 bases and J by 1 base, with 12 bases between. The DNA for the CDR3 is TGTGCCAGCAGTTTAGTAGTTGAGGGTTCCTACGAGCAGTACTTC. Translated: CASSLVVEGSYEQYF.

Relative to its sample, this clone is medium-sized. The chain couples TRBV27 to TRBJ1-6; D may be TRBD1 (6 bases). The germline gives CDR1 MNHEY, CDR2 SMNVEV (reference sequence). Trimming shortened V by 2 bases and J by 6 bases, and 11 bases separated the two germline ends. The CDR3 spans 15 residues. As DNA, the CDR3 is TGTGCCAGCAGTTTACAGACAGGCGCTAATTCACCCCTCCACTTT. It encodes CASSLQTGANSPLHF.

This sequence joins TRBV6-2 or TRBV6-3 and TRBJ1-1; D is possibly TRBD1 (5 bases). Germline-derived CDR1 and CDR2 are MNHEY and SVGEGT. There are 16 residues in the CDR3. Between the trimmed V and J ends, which lost 1 base and 3 bases, there was a span of 15 bases. The CDR3 region has the DNA TGTGCCAGCAGTTACTTAGCTATCGGGGCGGACACTGAAGCTTTCTTT. Residues: CASSYLAIGADTEAFF.

In its sample, this clone was seen many times. The V and J genes are TRBV29-1 and TRBJ2-7; 11 nucleotides align to TRBD1. V lost 4 bases to trimming and J lost 5 bases; unmatched junction nucleotides: 10. The CDR3 is made up of 15 amino acids. The germline gives CDR1 SQVTM, CDR2 ANQGSEA. The CDR3 loop reads CSVVPGTGGMHEQYF. Written as DNA, the CDR3 is TGCAGCGTTGTTCCTGGGACAGGGGGTATGCACGAGCAGTACTTC.

With regard to this clone: This may stem from a read error, because a much larger clone lies one nucleotide away. In the same sample, other DNA sequences code for this CDR3. V gene TRBV7-9 combines with J gene TRBJ1-4; D unclear. Germline V gene data show CDR1 as SEHNR and CDR2 as FQNEAQ (reference sequence). The CDR3 contains 14 residues. The CDR3 loop is CASSHDHGNEKLFF. The CDR3, as DNA: TGTGCCAGCAGCCACGACCACGGGAATGAAAAGCTGTTTTTT.

This clone has ten or more counts. The V and J genes are TRBV7-9 and TRBJ2-5, with D unclear. Trimming removed 2 bases at V and 4 bases at J, with 20 bases between. Germline CDR1 reads SEHNR; CDR2 reads FQNEAQ (reference sequence). This CDR3 spans 17 amino acids. The CDR3 loop reads CASSLPVGGASRETQYF. The CDR3 DNA reads as TGTGCCAGCAGCTTACCCGTTGGTGGCGCTTCGAGAGAGACCCAGTACTTC.